This TCR beta chain originates from a study of T cells in Graves' hyperthyroidism and ophthalmopathy. Trimming removed 1 base at V and 7 bases at J, with 10 bases between. CDR3 length: 13 amino acids. The germline V gene encodes CDR1 SGHTA and CDR2 FQGTGA. Findings and limits, study-wide: Blood also showed most of the thyroid clonotypes that were expanded above 0.001.

Exclusion followed for patients with uncontrolled infection, other autoimmune disease, pregnancy or lactation. The TCR beta CDR3 regions underwent amplification using RNA transcripts as the source. First-round RT-PCR of the TCR CDR3 relied on the HTBI primer set. Using its own MiXCR run on the multiplex PCR reads, TCRdb lists one record per CDR3 protein. Of 500,000 to 600,000 distinct CDR3 sequences detected, about half appear once; the ten largest clones hold roughly 20%. Ten or more counts support this clonotype. Its matching antigen is unknown. The genes are TRBV7-3 and TRBJ1-1; tentative D call: TRBD1 (5 bases). The sample consisted of peripheral blood or thyroid tissue (not recorded which). This clonotype originated in an adult woman with Graves' disease, either hyperthyroidism or ophthalmopathy (not recorded which). Here the CDR3 DNA reads TGTGCCAGCAGCTTAAGAATGGGGGGTGAAGCTTTCTTT. This sequence encodes CASSLRMGGEAFF.